The clone carrying this T cell receptor (beta chain) was observed once. The record originates from a study of T cell responses to AZD1222 COVID-19 vaccine. Method: immunoSEQ multiplex PCR; TCRdb's copy keeps in-frame clones and lacks some. This table has more than 120,000 clones, roughly nine tenths appearing once. Looked up from germline, CDR1 is MNHEY and CDR2 is SMNVEV (reference sequence). There are 13 residues in the CDR3. V was clipped by 5 bases and J by 10 bases, with 12 bases between them. The origin of this receptor is an adult who received the AZD1222 COVID-19 vaccine. This specimen consisted of peripheral blood, obtained 28 days after the second AZD1222 dose. The J gene is TRBJ1-6, the V gene TRBV27; D not resolved. The CDR3 is CASSGVGGSPLHF. In nucleotides, the CDR3 is TGTGCCAGCAGTGGGGTAGGCGGATCACCCCTCCACTTT.